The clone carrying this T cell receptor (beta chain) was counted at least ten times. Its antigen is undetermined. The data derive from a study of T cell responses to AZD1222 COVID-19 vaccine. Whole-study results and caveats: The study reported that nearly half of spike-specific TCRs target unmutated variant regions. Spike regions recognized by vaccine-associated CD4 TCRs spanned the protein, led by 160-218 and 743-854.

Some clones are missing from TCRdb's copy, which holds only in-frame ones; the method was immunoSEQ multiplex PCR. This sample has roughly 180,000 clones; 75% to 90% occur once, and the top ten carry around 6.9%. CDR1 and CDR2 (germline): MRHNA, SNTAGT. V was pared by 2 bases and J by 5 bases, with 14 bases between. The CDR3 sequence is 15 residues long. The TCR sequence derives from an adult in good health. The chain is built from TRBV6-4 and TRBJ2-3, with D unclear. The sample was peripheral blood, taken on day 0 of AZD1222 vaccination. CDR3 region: CASSDLPDQIDTQYF. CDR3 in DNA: TGTGCCAGCAGTGACCTCCCCGATCAGATAGATACGCAGTATTTT.